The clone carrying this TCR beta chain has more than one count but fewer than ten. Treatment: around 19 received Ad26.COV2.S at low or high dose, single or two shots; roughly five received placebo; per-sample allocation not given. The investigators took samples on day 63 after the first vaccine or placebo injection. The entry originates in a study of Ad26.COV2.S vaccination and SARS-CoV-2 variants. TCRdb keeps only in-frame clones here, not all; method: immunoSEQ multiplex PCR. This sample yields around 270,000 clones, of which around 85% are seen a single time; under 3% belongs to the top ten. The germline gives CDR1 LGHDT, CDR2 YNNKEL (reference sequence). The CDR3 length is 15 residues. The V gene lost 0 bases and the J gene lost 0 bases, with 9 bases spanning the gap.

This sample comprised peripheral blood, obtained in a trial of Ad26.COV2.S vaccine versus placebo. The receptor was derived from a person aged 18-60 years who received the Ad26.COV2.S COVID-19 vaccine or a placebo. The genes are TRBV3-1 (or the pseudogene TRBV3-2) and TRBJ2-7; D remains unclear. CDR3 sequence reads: CASSQDGRNSYEQYF. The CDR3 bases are TGTGCCAGCAGCCAAGATGGAAGGAACTCCTACGAGCAGTACTTC.